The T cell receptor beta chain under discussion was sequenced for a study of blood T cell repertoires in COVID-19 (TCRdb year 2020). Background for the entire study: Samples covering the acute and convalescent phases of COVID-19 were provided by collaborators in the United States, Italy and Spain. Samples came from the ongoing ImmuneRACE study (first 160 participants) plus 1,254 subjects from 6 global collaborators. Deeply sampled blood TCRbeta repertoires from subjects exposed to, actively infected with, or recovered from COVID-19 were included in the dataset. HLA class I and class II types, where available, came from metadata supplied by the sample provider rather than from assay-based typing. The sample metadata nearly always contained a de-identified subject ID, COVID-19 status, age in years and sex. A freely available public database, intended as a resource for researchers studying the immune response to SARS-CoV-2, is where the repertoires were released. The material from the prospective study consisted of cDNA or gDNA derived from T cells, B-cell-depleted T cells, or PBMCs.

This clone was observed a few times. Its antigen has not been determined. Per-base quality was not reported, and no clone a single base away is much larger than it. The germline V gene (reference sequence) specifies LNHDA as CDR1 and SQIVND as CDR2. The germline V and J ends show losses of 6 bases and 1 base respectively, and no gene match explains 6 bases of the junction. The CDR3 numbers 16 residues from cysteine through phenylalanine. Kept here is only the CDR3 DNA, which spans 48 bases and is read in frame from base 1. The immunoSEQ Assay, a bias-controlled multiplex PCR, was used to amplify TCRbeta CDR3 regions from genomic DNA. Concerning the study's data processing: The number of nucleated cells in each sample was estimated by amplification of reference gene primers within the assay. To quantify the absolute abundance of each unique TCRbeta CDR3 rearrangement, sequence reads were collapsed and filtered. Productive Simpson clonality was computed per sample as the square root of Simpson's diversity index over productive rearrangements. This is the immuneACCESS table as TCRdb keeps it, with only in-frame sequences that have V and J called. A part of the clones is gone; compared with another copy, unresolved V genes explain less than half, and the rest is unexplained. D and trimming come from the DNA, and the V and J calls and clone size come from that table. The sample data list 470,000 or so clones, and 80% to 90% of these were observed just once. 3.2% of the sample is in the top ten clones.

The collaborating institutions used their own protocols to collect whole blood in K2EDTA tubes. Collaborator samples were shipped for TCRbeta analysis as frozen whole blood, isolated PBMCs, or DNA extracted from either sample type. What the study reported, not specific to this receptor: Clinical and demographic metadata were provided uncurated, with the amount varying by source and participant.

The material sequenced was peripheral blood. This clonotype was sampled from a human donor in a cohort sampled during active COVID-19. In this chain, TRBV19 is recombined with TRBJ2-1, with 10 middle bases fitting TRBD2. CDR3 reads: CASSPGLARSYNEQFF. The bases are TGTGCCAGTAGCCCGGGACTAGCGAGATCCTACAATGAGCAGTTCTTC.